This T cell receptor (beta chain) was documented in a study of identifying expanded T cells in peripheral blood. A note on this clone: Its antigen is undetermined.

Only in-frame clones appear in the TCRdb table, and some are missing; sequencing was by immunoSEQ multiplex PCR. This sample has about 94,000 clones, with approximately 86% found just once. CDR3 length equals 14 residues. V was pared by 7 bases and J by 3 bases, with 16 bases between. Germline V CDR1 and CDR2: SGHTA, FQGNSA. Findings of the study overall: Approximately two-week clone count variance significantly increased as total template count grew. About 1.3 clones differed between technical replicates, versus around 15 and 18 over time.

The clonotype originates from a person aged 18-70 years in good health. Sequencing input: blood. The chain couples TRBV7-2 to TRBJ2-7; tentative D call: TRBD1 (6 bases). CDR3 nucleotides: TGTGCCAGCACGCCTAGGGGACACCTCTACGAGCAGTACTTC. Encoded protein: CASTPRGHLYEQYF.